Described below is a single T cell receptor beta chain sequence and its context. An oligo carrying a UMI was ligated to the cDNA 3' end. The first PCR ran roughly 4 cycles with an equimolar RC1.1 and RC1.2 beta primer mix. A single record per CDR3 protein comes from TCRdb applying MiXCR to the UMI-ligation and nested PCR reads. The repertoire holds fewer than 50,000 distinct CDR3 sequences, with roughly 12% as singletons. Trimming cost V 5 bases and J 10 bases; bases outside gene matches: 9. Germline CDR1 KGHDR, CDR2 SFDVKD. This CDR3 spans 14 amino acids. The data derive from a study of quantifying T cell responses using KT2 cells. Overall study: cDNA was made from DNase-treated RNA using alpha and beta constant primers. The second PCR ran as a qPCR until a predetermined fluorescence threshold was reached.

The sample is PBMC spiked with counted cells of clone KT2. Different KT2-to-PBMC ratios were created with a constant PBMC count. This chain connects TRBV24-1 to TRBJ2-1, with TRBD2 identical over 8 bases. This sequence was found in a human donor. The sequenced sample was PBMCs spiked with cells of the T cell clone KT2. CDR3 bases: TGTGCCACCAGTGTGGCGGGGGGAGTTACGGAGCAGTTCTTC. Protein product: CATSVAGGVTEQFF.